This T cell receptor (beta chain) was retrieved from a study of technical replicates of blood from a handful of donors. With 3 bases clipped from V and 5 bases from J, the junction kept 8 bases outside the gene matches. The CDR3 is 14 amino acids. Germline loops: CDR1 SGHDT, CDR2 YYEEEE. Libraries were prepared by immunoSEQ multiplex PCR; TCRdb keeps only in-frame clonotypes and omits some of them. The sample shows 65,000 to 90,000 clones, 90% to 95% of them seen only once. V usage is TRBV5-6 and J usage is TRBJ2-7; 7 bases line up with TRBD1. The receptor's source is a human donor in good health. The sample taken for sequencing was T cells isolated from PBMCs. CDR3 loop: CASSSGDRADEQYF. The DNA of the CDR3 is TGTGCCAGCAGCTCAGGAGACAGGGCTGACGAGCAGTACTTC.